This T cell receptor beta chain came from a study of a mutant IDH1 vaccine in newly diagnosed glioma. Study context: Investigators started vaccination 4-6 weeks after radiotherapy alone, or with temozolomide cycles. Therapy received beforehand was radiotherapy, temozolomide, or both, with most patients given both.

About this clone itself: The target antigen is unknown.

Trimming left V 0 bases short and J 9 bases short, with 14 bases between. Germline CDR1 and CDR2: MNHEY and SVGAGI. The CDR3 is 14 amino acids. Regarding time point: week 47, end of study. It was 300 ug of mutant IDH1 20-mer peptide that made up each vaccine dose, given with topical imiquimod. In weeks 1, 3, 5, 7, 11, 15, 19 and 23, patients were immunized, eight times in all. The data were produced by immunoSEQ multiplex PCR, yet TCRdb's version contains in-frame clones alone and is incomplete. The sample lists 30,000 to 40,000 clones, more than 80% seen once, with 4.5% to 5.5% in the top ten. The TCR sequence derives from a middle-aged woman with glioma. The sequences come from PBMCs, collected from a glioma patient whose treatment included an IDH1 peptide vaccine. The gene calls are TRBV6-5 and TRBJ1-1; D uncertain. CDR3 in amino acids: CASSYSLSGGQAFF. In nucleotides, the CDR3 is TGTGCCAGCAGTTACTCACTTTCAGGCGGCCAAGCTTTCTTT.